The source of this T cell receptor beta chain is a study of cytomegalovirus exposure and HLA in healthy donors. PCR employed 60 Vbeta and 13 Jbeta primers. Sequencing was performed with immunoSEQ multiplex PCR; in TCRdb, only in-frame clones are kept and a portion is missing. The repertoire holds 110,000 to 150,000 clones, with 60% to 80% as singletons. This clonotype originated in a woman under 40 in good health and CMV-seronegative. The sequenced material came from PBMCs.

Here the CDR3 DNA reads TGTGCCAGCAGTTACGAAAGGGAGTCAGAGCAGTACTTC. Amino acids: CASSYERESEQYF. V gene TRBV6-5 combines with J gene TRBJ2-7; the D gene is possibly TRBD2 (5 bases). This CDR3 has 13 amino acids. V lost 2 bases and J lost 7, with 12 bases in between. Per the germline V gene, CDR1 is MNHEY and CDR2 is SVGAGI.